These 23 T cell receptor beta chains originate from one sample sequenced in a study of blood T cell repertoires in COVID-19. Libraries were prepared by immunoSEQ multiplex PCR; TCRdb keeps only in-frame clonotypes and omits some of them. The sample has 140,000 to 150,000 clones, around 85% seen once. Sequencing was done on a sample of peripheral blood. The origin of the receptors is a woman between 35 and 50 years old with active or convalescent COVID-19.

The chain carries TRBV10-1 and TRBJ1-4, with 10 bases fitting TRBD1. Germline V lookup: CDR1 WNHNN, CDR2 SYGVQD (reference sequence). Losses at the gene ends were 0 bases for V and 0 bases for J; bases not matched to a gene: 4. The CDR3 has 18 residues. This CDR3 reads CASSESGQGMATNEKLFF. In nucleotides, the CDR3 is TGCGCCAGCAGTGAGTCGGGACAGGGGATGGCAACTAATGAAAAACTGTTTTTT.

The rearrangement joins TRBV21-1 to TRBJ2-5; TRBD1 is the table's D call, not checked against the DNA. TRBV21-1 is a pseudogene. The CDR3 is made up of 14 amino acids. The CDR3 loop reads CASSNRTTEETQYF. DNA of the CDR3: TGTGCCAGCAGCAACAGGACAACAGAAGAGACCCAGTACTTC.

V gene TRBV28 combines with J gene TRBJ1-2, with D possibly matching TRBD1 (5 bases). The CDR3 has 13 amino acids. V was cut by 6 bases and J by 2 bases, with 10 bases left in between. Germline-derived CDR1 and CDR2 are MDHEN and SYDVKM. In DNA form, the CDR3 reads TGTGCCAGCAGCTCGACAGACAACTATGGCTACACCTTC. This codes for CASSSTDNYGYTF.

This CDR3 reads CASSLFLTAQHF. The CDR3 DNA reads as TGTGCCAGCAGTTTATTCCTGACAGCCCAGCATTTT. The chain links TRBV28 to TRBJ1-5; a possible D gene is TRBD1 (5 bases). V lost 1 base and J lost 11, with 9 bases in between. CDR3 size: 12 residues. Germline loops: CDR1 MDHEN, CDR2 SYDVKM. The variable domain in full, with the rest retrieved from reference TRBV28 and TRBJ1-5, is DVKVTQSSRYLVKRTGEKVFLECVQDMDHENMFWYRQDPGLGLRLIYFSYDVKMKEKGDIPEGYSVSREKKERFSLILESASTNQTSMYLCASSLFLTAQHFGDGTRLSIL.

The chain employs TRBV7-6 and TRBJ2-5; TRBD1 aligns across 10 bases. Trimming removed 5 bases from V and 6 bases from J; junction bases left unmatched: 18. The CDR3 runs 18 residues. Germline loops: CDR1 SGHVS, CDR2 FNYEAQ. In DNA, the CDR3 is TGTGCCAGCAGCCCAGCCACCCGAGGGACAGGGGTTCGAAAGACCCAGTACTTC. Its translation is CASSPATRGTGVRKTQYF.

The rearrangement uses TRBV19 and TRBJ2-1, with D perhaps TRBD1 (5 bases). Germline assignment: CDR1 LNHDA and CDR2 SQIVND (reference sequence). This CDR3 region has 15 residues. The V and J ends lost 1 base and 5 bases respectively, with 12 bases between them. CDR3 sequence: CASSIVRPGNNEQFF. The CDR3 DNA reads TGTGCCAGTAGTATAGTAAGGCCAGGGAACAATGAGCAGTTCTTC.

The chain carries TRBV30 and TRBJ2-5, with 7 bases aligning to TRBD1. The trim removed 2 bases at V and 5 bases at J, leaving 8 bases unmatched. The CDR3 is 14 residues long. In germline, CDR1 is GTSNPN, CDR2 SVGIG (reference sequence). The CDR3, as DNA: TGTGCCTGGAGTCTTTCAGGGGGTTCGGAGACCCAGTACTTC. Translated, it gives CAWSLSGGSETQYF.

This sequence joins TRBV6-5 and TRBJ2-7; 8 positions agree with TRBD1. Germline V gives CDR1 MNHEY, CDR2 SVGAGI. The CDR3 length is 15 residues. Germline trimming cut 4 bases from V and 2 bases from J; bases unmatched to any gene: 7. CDR3 coding DNA: TGTGCCAGCAGTTCGGGGACAGGTGCCACCTACGAGCAGTACTTC. Its protein product is CASSSGTGATYEQYF.

The chain couples TRBV27 to TRBJ2-3; 13 bases agree with TRBD2. Germline V gene lookup returns CDR1 MNHEY and CDR2 SMNVEV (reference sequence). V shed 5 bases, J shed 5 bases, and the junction held 10 bases outside the gene matches. The CDR3 has 17 amino acids. Written as DNA, the CDR3 is TGTGCCAGCAGTCAGGGGCTACTAGCGGGAGGGGAAGATACGCAGTATTTT. Protein: CASSQGLLAGGEDTQYF.

V gene TRBV9 combines with J gene TRBJ2-1, with D possibly being TRBD2 (6 bases). The CDR3 has 15 amino acids. Germline values: CDR1 SGDLS, CDR2 YYNGEE. V was cut by 0 bases and J by 1 base, with 8 bases left in between. CDR3 coding DNA: TGTGCCAGCAGCGTAGTGGGAGGATCCTACAATGAGCAGTTCTTC. As protein: CASSVVGGSYNEQFF.

V usage is TRBV14 and J usage is TRBJ1-2, with D tentatively TRBD1 (6 bases). V was trimmed by 0 bases and J by 6 bases, leaving 23 bases between them. Germline V gene lookup returns CDR1 SGHDN and CDR2 FVKESK. There are 18 residues in the CDR3. CDR3 coding DNA: TGTGCCAGCAGCCAAGACGCTATGACCCGGGACACCTTCCATGGCTACACCTTC. It specifies CASSQDAMTRDTFHGYTF.

As DNA, the CDR3 is TGTGCCAGCAGCCAATGGGCAGGGGGCGACAATCAGCCCCAGCATTTT. It codes for CASSQWAGGDNQPQHF. The rearrangement joins TRBV3-1 (or the pseudogene TRBV3-2) to TRBJ1-5, with 8 bases aligning to TRBD1. Losses at the gene ends were 2 bases for V and 3 bases for J; bases not matched to a gene: 6. This CDR3 comprises 16 residues. Germline CDR1 reads LGHDT; CDR2 reads YNNKEL (reference sequence).

In this sample, this clone turned up once. V gene TRBV18 combines with J gene TRBJ2-2, with a weak D call TRBD1 (7 bases). The CDR3 length is 17 residues. Deletions cut 0 bases from V and 4 bases from J, with 15 bases between. CDR1 is KGHSH, CDR2 LQKENI, per germline. CDR3 loop: CASSPPSGGRGTGELFF. The CDR3 DNA reads as TGTGCCAGCTCACCACCTTCAGGGGGGCGTGGCACCGGGGAGCTGTTTTTT.

The gene calls are TRBV9 and TRBJ1-5; 10 bases map to TRBD1. The J segment lost 3 bases and the V segment lost 4 bases, leaving 4 bases of the junction unmatched. Germline CDR1 is SGDLS and CDR2 is YYNGEE. The CDR3 spans 15 residues. CDR3 nucleotides: TGTGCCAGCAGCACCGGGACAGGGGTCAATCAGCCCCAGCATTTT. It yields the protein CASSTGTGVNQPQHF.

V gene TRBV2 combines with J gene TRBJ2-7; maybe TRBD1 (5 bases). Germline V gene data show CDR1 as SNHLY and CDR2 as FYNNEI. This CDR3 region has 13 residues. V lost 6 bases, J lost 5 bases, and 14 bases lay in between. The DNA for the CDR3 is TGTGCCAGCAGACACAGGCAGATCCACGAGCAGTACTTC. Translated: CASRHRQIHEQYF.

For the CDR3, the DNA is TGTGCCAGCAGCCAATGGACAGGGGGGCATAATTCACCCCTCCACTTT. It encodes CASSQWTGGHNSPLHF. The genes are TRBV7-9 and TRBJ1-6; 10 bases match TRBD1. CDR3 length equals 16 residues. The V segment lost 5 bases and the J segment 5 bases; nucleotides outside the gene matches: 6. CDR1 and CDR2 from the germline V gene are SEHNR and FQNEAQ (reference sequence). The full variable domain, in which reference TRBV7-9 and TRBJ1-6 provide the parts outside the CDR3, is DTGVSQNPRHKITKRGQNVTFRCDPISEHNRLYWYRQTLGQGPEFLTYFQNEAQLEKSRLLSDRFSAERPKGSFSTLEIQRTEQGDSAMYLCASSQWTGGHNSPLHFGNGTRLTVT.

The V gene is TRBV2, the J gene TRBJ1-2; 7 bases fit TRBD1. The germline CDR1 and CDR2 sequences are SNHLY and FYNNEI. V shed 11 bases and J 8 bases; nucleotides not matched to a gene: 8. CDR3 length: 11 residues. CDR3 amino acids: CAGNRGGGYTF. DNA of the CDR3: TGTGCCGGAAACAGGGGTGGAGGCTACACCTTC.

Only a few counts were recorded for this clone. The chain recombines TRBV18 with TRBJ2-1; maybe TRBD2 (7 bases). Germline CDR1 and CDR2: KGHSH and LQKENI. Trimming stripped 3 bases from V and 7 bases from J, with 19 bases between. CDR3 length equals 16 residues. CDR3 sequence: CASSPQMGGQGNEQFF. CDR3 nucleotides: TGTGCCAGCTCACCGCAAATGGGGGGGCAGGGTAATGAGCAGTTCTTC.

This clone was seen a single time. This chain connects TRBV28 to TRBJ1-2, with a weak D call TRBD1 (6 bases). CDR3 length equals 15 residues. The germline V gene encodes CDR1 MDHEN and CDR2 SYDVKM. Trimming took 4 bases from V and 1 from J, leaving 13 bases between them. CDR3 sequence reads: CASSSGQRLNYGYTF. CDR3 DNA sequence: TGTGCCAGCAGTTCCGGACAGCGCCTTAACTATGGCTACACCTTC.

The rearrangement links TRBV29-1 to TRBJ1-2; no definite D call. The CDR3 is 14 residues long. Per germline, CDR1 SQVTM and CDR2 ANQGSEA. Trimming stripped 4 bases from V and 2 bases from J, with 14 bases between. Here the CDR3 reads CSVVEGGSNYGYTF. As DNA, the CDR3 is TGCAGCGTTGTTGAGGGAGGGAGCAACTATGGCTACACCTTC. Using reference TRBV29-1 and TRBJ1-2 for the parts outside the CDR3, the full variable domain is SAVISQKPSRDICQRGTSLTIQCQVDSQVTMMFWYRQQPGQSLTLIATANQGSEATYESGFVIDKFPISRPNLTFSTLTVSNMSPEDSSIYLCSVVEGGSNYGYTFGSGTRLTVV.

V gene TRBV11-1 combines with J gene TRBJ2-7, with 8 bases identical to TRBD1. There are 16 residues in the CDR3. The V segment lost 0 bases and the J segment 1 base; nucleotides outside the gene matches: 5. CDR1 is SGHAT and CDR2 is FQDESV in the germline V gene (reference sequence). The CDR3 loop reads CASSLAPGQASYEQYF. In DNA form, the CDR3 reads TGTGCCAGCAGCTTAGCCCCGGGACAGGCATCCTACGAGCAGTACTTC.

In this sample, this clone turned up a few times. The J gene is TRBJ2-1, the V gene TRBV5-4; possibly TRBD2 for D (7 bases). Trimming cost V 1 base and J 3 bases, with 11 bases left between them. The CDR3 extends over 15 amino acids. CDR1 is SGHNT and CDR2 is YYREEE in the germline V gene (reference sequence). The CDR3 DNA reads as TGTGCCAGCAGCTTGAGAGGGGGGGGCTACAATGAGCAGTTCTTC. It is translated as CASSLRGGGYNEQFF.

V gene TRBV5-4 combines with J gene TRBJ2-7, with unresolved D. The CDR3 covers 14 residues. CDR1 and CDR2 (germline): SGHNT, YYREEE (reference sequence). V lost 3 bases, J lost 0 bases, and 10 bases lay in between. Written as DNA, the CDR3 is TGTGCCAGCAGCTCCCCCTCCGGCTCCTACGAGCAGTACTTC. It codes for CASSSPSGSYEQYF.